This T cell receptor (beta chain) was identified during a study of blood T cell repertoires in COVID-19. Trimming took 0 bases from V and 8 from J, leaving 17 bases between them. The CDR3 length is 16 residues. Germline CDR1 MNHEY, CDR2 SVGAGI. Only in-frame clones appear in the TCRdb table, and some are missing; sequencing was by immunoSEQ multiplex PCR. The sample carries 85,000 to 120,000 clones, 70% to 90% recorded once. The specimen sequenced was peripheral blood. This TCR came from a man between 50 and 59 years old with active COVID-19. The V call is TRBV6-5, the J call TRBJ2-1, with D tentatively TRBD2 (7 bases). The CDR3 spells CASSYSRDTSVDEQFF. The CDR3 DNA follows: TGTGCCAGCAGTTACTCCAGGGACACTAGCGTCGATGAGCAGTTCTTC.